This is a list of T cell receptor beta chains from one sample in a study of T cells in localized non-small cell lung cancer. Repertoires were generated with immunoSEQ multiplex PCR, while TCRdb's copy carries only in-frame clones and drops some. Of 35,000 or so clones in the sample, approximately 87% were seen once. Sample: peripheral blood, taken before any cancer treatment. These receptor sequences come from a man aged 40 to 75 with stage I lung adenocarcinoma. CDR3s include the opening cysteine and the closing phenylalanine or tryptophan. The D gene is left open where the match is weak. Only some rows state a clone size, as once, few, many or a class for expanded clones.

j_call,d_call,v_call,clone_size,cdr3_nt,cdr3_aa
TRBJ1-6,.,TRBV4-1,.,TGCGCCAGCAGCCAAGGGAGGGATTCACCCCTCCACTTT,CASSQGRDSPLHF
TRBJ1-3,.,TRBV7-9,.,TGTGCCAGCAGCCCGGGTGGGGACACAAGGCACGCTGGAAACACCATATATTTT,CASSPGGDTRHAGNTIYF
TRBJ2-3,TRBD2,TRBV5-4,.,TGTGCCAGCTACCTTTTCCCCGGGACTAGCGGGGGAGGGGATACGCAGTATTTT,CASYLFPGTSGGGDTQYF
TRBJ1-1,.,TRBV6-1,.,TGTGCCAGCAAGAAGGTCGGGATTGAAGCTTTCTTT,CASKKVGIEAFF
TRBJ1-2,.,TRBV9,.,TGTGCCAGCAGCGTAACAGGTTTTAGTTTTGCGAGCGGCTACACCTTC,CASSVTGFSFASGYTF
TRBJ2-7,.,TRBV5-1,.,TGCGCCAGCAGAGATTCCTACGAGCAGTACTTC,CASRDSYEQYF
TRBJ2-3,.,TRBV29-1,.,TGCAGCGTTGATGGGCAGTCCACAGATACGCAGTATTTT,CSVDGQSTDTQYF
TRBJ2-6,.,TRBV19,.,TGTGCCAGTAGTATTACGGGGGTCGGGGCCAACGTCCTGACTTTC,CASSITGVGANVLTF
TRBJ1-3,.,TRBV5-1,.,TGCGCCAGCAGCTTAGACGGGTACTCTGGAAACACCATATATTTT,CASSLDGYSGNTIYF
TRBJ2-7,.,TRBV25-1,few,TGTGCCAGCAGCCTGTCCGGAGGCTACGAGCAGTACTTC,CASSLSGGYEQYF
TRBJ1-1,.,TRBV5-8,once,TGTGCCAGCAGCGCGCCCTCGGGGCGAAACACTGAAGCTTTCTTT,CASSAPSGRNTEAFF
TRBJ2-5,.,TRBV6-1,.,TGTGCCAGCAGTGAAGGGGGGGAGACCCAGTACTTC,CASSEGGETQYF
TRBJ1-3,.,TRBV2,.,TGTGCCAGCAGTGAGGACAGCGGTCCACCTGGAAACACCATATATTTT,CASSEDSGPPGNTIYF
TRBJ1-6,.,TRBV27,.,TGTGCCAGCAGTTTCACGGAGGGATACAACGATAATTCACCCCTCCACTTT,CASSFTEGYNDNSPLHF
TRBJ2-1,.,TRBV6-5,few,TGTGCCAGCAGGGGGACTGGGGGGCGGCTTGATGAGCAGTTCTTC,CASRGTGGRLDEQFF
TRBJ2-7,TRBD2,TRBV11-2,once,TGTGCCAGCAGCTTTGGACTAGCGTACGAGCAGTACTTC,CASSFGLAYEQYF
TRBJ1-2,.,TRBV25-1,.,TGTGCCAGCAGTGATCCGGAGGCAAGTCCTGTTAAAAACTATGGCTACACCTTC,CASSDPEASPVKNYGYTF
TRBJ2-7,TRBD1,TRBV6-5,.,TGTGCCAGCAGTTACTCCGGGACAGGTAACTACGAGCAGTACTTC,CASSYSGTGNYEQYF
TRBJ1-1,.,TRBV11-3,.,TGTGCCAGCAGCCTAGACACCTCCACTGAAGCTTTCTTT,CASSLDTSTEAFF
TRBJ1-2,.,TRBV2,.,TGTGCCAGCGATGATGGCTATGGCTACACCTTC,CASDDGYGYTF
TRBJ1-6,.,TRBV6-4,few,TGTGCCAGCAGTGACTCGATTGATTCACCCCTCCACTTT,CASSDSIDSPLHF
TRBJ2-7,.,TRBV6-1,.,TGTGCCAGCAGTAACAGTTACGAGCAGTACTTC,CASSNSYEQYF
TRBJ2-2,TRBD1,TRBV9,.,TGTGCCAGCAGCGTAACGGGACAGGGTACCGGGGAGCTGTTTTTT,CASSVTGQGTGELFF
TRBJ2-3,TRBD2,TRBV2,.,TGTGCCAGCAGTATTAGCGGGGGGTCAGATACGCAGTATTTT,CASSISGGSDTQYF
TRBJ1-5,.,TRBV27,.,TGTGCCAGCAGCTCACAGGGTGCGTTAAGCAATCAGCCCCAGCATTTT,CASSSQGALSNQPQHF
TRBJ1-4,.,TRBV9,.,TGTGCCAGCAGCTTCTCAGGGGAAACTGAAAAACTGTTTTTT,CASSFSGETEKLFF
TRBJ1-5,.,TRBV4-2,.,TGTGCCAGCAGCCAAGACGCCCCGGACTCCGGCAATCAGCCCCAGCATTTT,CASSQDAPDSGNQPQHF
TRBJ2-7,TRBD1,TRBV4-1,.,TGCGCCAGCAGCCAAGAGTCGGACAGGATCCACGAGCAGTACTTC,CASSQESDRIHEQYF
TRBJ1-1,TRBD1,TRBV10-3,.,TGTGCCATCAATGGACAGGGCCCGAATACTGAAGCTTTCTTT,CAINGQGPNTEAFF
TRBJ2-7,.,TRBV2,.,TGTGCCAGCAGCGTCAGGGCCTACGAGCAGTACTTC,CASSVRAYEQYF
TRBJ1-2,.,TRBV30,.,TGTGCCTGGATTTTAAACAGGGTGGGAAACTATGGCTACACCTTC,CAWILNRVGNYGYTF
TRBJ2-3,.,TRBV6-5,once,TGTGCCAGCAGTTACGCCAGTTCGGGGGCTGATACGCAGTATTTT,CASSYASSGADTQYF
TRBJ2-2,.,TRBV9,.,TGTGCCAGCAGCGTACGGTCTCATAGCATCAACACCGGGGAGCTGTTTTTT,CASSVRSHSINTGELFF
TRBJ1-1,.,TRBV29-1,.,TGCAGCGTTAGCTATAATGCACGGAACACTGAAGCTTTCTTT,CSVSYNARNTEAFF
TRBJ1-2,.,TRBV21-1,.,TGTGCCAGCAGCAAGAGGGATGGCTACACCTTC,CASSKRDGYTF
TRBJ2-3,TRBD1,TRBV5-4,.,TGTGCCAGCAGCTTGGGGGTGGCAGGGGGCCACACAGATACGCAGTATTTT,CASSLGVAGGHTDTQYF
TRBJ1-2,.,TRBV13,.,TGTGCCAGCAGCTTACCCGGGGGCATCGGCTACACCTTC,CASSLPGGIGYTF
TRBJ1-6,TRBD1,TRBV2,.,TGTGCCAGCACGTTCTCCGGGACAGTAAATAATTCACCCCTCCACTTT,CASTFSGTVNNSPLHF
TRBJ1-1,.,TRBV9,.,TGTGCCAGCAGCGTAGGGGGCGGATACACTGAAGCTTTCTTT,CASSVGGGYTEAFF
TRBJ2-6,TRBD1,TRBV30,.,TGTGCCTGTGGGACAGGGGGATCTGGGGCCAACGTCCTGACTTTC,CACGTGGSGANVLTF
TRBJ2-7,TRBD1,TRBV5-1,.,TGCGCCAGCAGCGAGGACAGGGGACCCTACGAGCAGTACTTC,CASSEDRGPYEQYF
TRBJ1-2,TRBD1,TRBV5-1,.,TGCGCCAGCAGAGAGGGGACAGGGGACTATGGCTACACCTTC,CASREGTGDYGYTF
TRBJ2-7,.,TRBV27,.,TGTGCCAGCAGTTTAGGGCAGGGGTGGTACGAGCAGTACTTC,CASSLGQGWYEQYF
TRBJ2-5,.,TRBV27,.,TGTGCCGTAGCCCGGGTGGTTCAAGAGACCCAGTACTTC,CAVARVVQETQYF
TRBJ1-3,.,TRBV6-1,.,TGTGCCAGCAGTGAAGTCGGATTCTCTGGAAACACCATATATTTT,CASSEVGFSGNTIYF
TRBJ2-7,TRBD1,TRBV5-1,.,TGCGCCAGCAGCTTGCCCCAGGACAGGGCGACCTACGAGCAGTACTTC,CASSLPQDRATYEQYF
TRBJ1-1,.,TRBV6-1,once,TGTGCCAGCAGTGAAGGGGGTGTTAGAGCTTTCTTT,CASSEGGVRAFF
TRBJ1-1,.,TRBV5-1,.,TGCGCCAGCAGCACAACTCCGGGCACTGAAGCTTTCTTT,CASSTTPGTEAFF
TRBJ1-3,TRBD1,TRBV5-1,.,TGCGCCAGCAGCTTGTCATCGCGGACAGGCCTCTCTGGAAACACCATATATTTT,CASSLSSRTGLSGNTIYF
TRBJ2-3,.,TRBV7-6,.,TGTGCCAGCAGCTTAAGGCGACCGCCGGATACGCAGTATTTT,CASSLRRPPDTQYF
TRBJ2-1,TRBD1,TRBV14,.,TGTGCCAGCAGCACTATCCCGCCCGGGACAGGGAGCTCCTACAATGAGCAGTTCTTC,CASSTIPPGTGSSYNEQFF
TRBJ1-2,TRBD1,TRBV2,.,TGTGCCAGCAGTCCCTTACAGGGGGCGCGAGGCTACACCTTC,CASSPLQGARGYTF
TRBJ2-3,.,TRBV11-2,.,TGTGCCAGCAGCCCCCGGGGCGGAAGCACAGATACGCAGTATTTT,CASSPRGGSTDTQYF
TRBJ2-7,TRBD1,TRBV9,.,TGTGCCAGCAGCGAAGGGACAGGTGACGAGCAGTACTTC,CASSEGTGDEQYF
TRBJ2-1,TRBD2,TRBV29-1,.,TGCAGCGTTGAAGATCCGCTCCCGGCTAGCGGGGGGAGGTTCAATGAGCAGTTCTTC,CSVEDPLPASGGRFNEQFF